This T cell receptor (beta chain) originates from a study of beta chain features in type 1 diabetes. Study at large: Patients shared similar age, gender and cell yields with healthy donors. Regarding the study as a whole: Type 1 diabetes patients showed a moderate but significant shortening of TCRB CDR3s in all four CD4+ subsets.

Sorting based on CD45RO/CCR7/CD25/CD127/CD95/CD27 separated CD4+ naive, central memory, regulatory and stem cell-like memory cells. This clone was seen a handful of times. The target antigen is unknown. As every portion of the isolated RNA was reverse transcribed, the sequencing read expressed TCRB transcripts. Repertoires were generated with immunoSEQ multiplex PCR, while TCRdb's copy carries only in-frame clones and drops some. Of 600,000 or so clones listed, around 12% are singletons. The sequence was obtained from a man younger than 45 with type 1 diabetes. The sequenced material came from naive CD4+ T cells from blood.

The CDR3 DNA follows: TGTGCCAGCAGCCAAGACAGGGGGCAAACTGAAGCTTTCTTT. Protein sequence: CASSQDRGQTEAFF. This rearrangement joins TRBV14 to TRBJ1-1; 8 positions match TRBD1. The CDR3 has 14 residues. V lost 0 bases and J lost 5; bases outside the gene matches: 2. Germline V gene sequence: CDR1 SGHDN, CDR2 FVKESK.